The sequence of this T cell receptor beta chain was determined in a study of shared clonotypes between healthy human individuals. The data were produced by immunoSEQ multiplex PCR, yet TCRdb's version contains in-frame clones alone and is incomplete. The table records 2 million to 2.5 million clones, under 95% of them present only once. This CDR3 is built from 15 residues. CDR1 is MDHEN and CDR2 is SYDVKM in the germline V gene. Trimming removed 8 bases at V and 6 bases at J, with 20 bases between. This rearrangement joins TRBV28 to TRBJ1-5, with no clear D. The TCR comes from a man aged 18 to 29 in good health. Some clones in this sample may be carry-over from other donors' samples. The specimen was naive CD4+ T cells from PBMCs. Subset described: CD45RA+ positively selected. The DNA for the CDR3 is TGTGCCAGCTACCCACGGAAGGAGTTAGGTCAGCCCCAGCATTTT. Translated: CASYPRKELGQPQHF.